These 20 T cell receptor beta chains came from one sample sequenced in a study of sequential checkpoint blockade in melanoma. Using immunoSEQ multiplex PCR, the repertoire was profiled, and TCRdb retains in-frame clones only, with some absent. The data contain about 19,000 clones, about four fifths of them singletons. Treatment in this sample: randomized to nivolumab then ipilimumab (arm A) or the reverse (arm B). The sample in question was CD8+ T cells sorted from blood (inferred from file names), obtained from a patient given nivolumab and ipilimumab in sequence. These receptors all stem from a human donor with melanoma.

The chain couples TRBV7-8 to TRBJ2-3; 9 bases fit TRBD2. Germline CDR1 and CDR2: SGHVS and FQNEAQ. This CDR3 spans 13 amino acids. V gave up 7 bases and J gave up 5 bases; unmatched junction bases: 4. CDR3 nucleotides: TGTGCCAGCACCGTAGCGGGAGAAGATACGCAGTATTTT. This sequence encodes CASTVAGEDTQYF.

The chain uses TRBV19 and TRBJ2-3; D is unclear. Trimming removed 3 bases from V and 6 bases from J, with 19 bases in between. Per germline, CDR1 LNHDA and CDR2 SQIVND (reference sequence). The CDR3 extends over 16 amino acids. The CDR3 region has the DNA TGTGCCAGTAGTATTCAAACACCCCCGTCTTCGGATACGCAGTATTTT. Its protein is CASSIQTPPSSDTQYF.

This chain joins TRBV11-3 and TRBJ2-1; TRBD2 matches 10 bases. The CDR3 has 15 residues. Germline loops: CDR1 SGHNT, CDR2 YENEEA. V lost 5 bases and J lost 6; bases outside the gene matches: 7. CDR3 nucleotide sequence: TGTGCCAGCAGCCCGTCTAGCGGGAGTCCCAATGAGCAGTTCTTC. This gives the protein CASSPSSGSPNEQFF.

The chain uses TRBV30 and TRBJ1-5, with D unclear. Trimming shortened V by 0 bases and J by 5 bases, and 8 bases separated the two germline ends. Germline V gives CDR1 GTSNPN, CDR2 SVGIG (reference sequence). CDR3 length equals 13 residues. CDR3 nucleotide sequence: TGTGCCTGGAGTGTACACGGGGATCAGCCCCAGCATTTT. This encodes CAWSVHGDQPQHF.

The chain couples TRBV19 to TRBJ2-2, with 8 bases that match TRBD1. The CDR3 is 15 residues long. The V segment lost 5 bases and the J segment 5 bases; nucleotides outside the gene matches: 7. Germline CDR1 and CDR2: LNHDA and SQIVND (reference sequence). Here the CDR3 reads CASSPRTGRTGELFF. The CDR3 coding sequence is TGTGCCAGTAGTCCACGGACAGGGAGGACCGGGGAGCTGTTTTTT.

CDR3 residues: CSVELGSEQFF. The CDR3 region has the DNA TGCAGCGTTGAACTGGGCTCTGAGCAGTTCTTC. The V gene is TRBV29-1, the J gene TRBJ2-1; D remains ambiguous. The V and J ends lost 2 bases and 9 bases respectively, with 8 bases between them. The CDR3 runs to 11 residues. Germline V lookup: CDR1 SQVTM, CDR2 ANQGSEA.

Remarks on this clone: A junction end diverges from the germline sequence, so it may reflect a read error. The rearrangement joins TRBV10-1 to TRBJ2-7; D may be TRBD1 (7 bases). The CDR3 spans 14 residues. Germline V lookup: CDR1 WNHNN, CDR2 SYGVQD (reference sequence). This CDR3 reads CASSAGRDRDSRDF. CDR3 DNA sequence: TGCGCCAGCAGTGCGGGCCGCGACAGGGACTCGAGGGACTTC.

This clone was detected only a few times. The chain uses TRBV6-1 and TRBJ2-1; D is possibly TRBD2 (5 bases). This CDR3 contains 16 residues. From germline, CDR1 is MNHNS and CDR2 SASEGT. Trimming cost V 0 bases and J 2 bases, with 11 bases left between them. CDR3 DNA: TGTGCCAGCAGTGAAGCGGTGGAGGCTACCTACAATGAGCAGTTCTTC. This gives the protein CASSEAVEATYNEQFF.

This chain links TRBV7-9 with TRBJ1-2; 8 positions match TRBD1. V lost 6 bases, J lost 4 bases, and 7 bases stayed unmatched. The CDR3 runs 14 residues. Germline V gives CDR1 SEHNR, CDR2 FQNEAQ (reference sequence). This chain's CDR3 is CASRAGQDLYGYTF. CDR3 DNA: TGTGCCAGCAGGGCGGGACAGGACCTCTATGGCTACACCTTC.

This clone was seen only once. The rearrangement uses TRBV21-1 and TRBJ1-1; the table names TRBD1, a call not compared with the DNA. TRBV21-1 represents a pseudogene. This CDR3 comprises 15 residues. The CDR3 nucleotides read TGTGCCAGCAGCAACAGGGTGGGAAGGAACACTGAAGCTTTCTTT. This encodes CASSNRVGRNTEAFF.

In its sample, this clone was seen a few times. The chain combines TRBV6-1 with TRBJ2-1; weak D call: TRBD2 (5 bases). Germline assignment: CDR1 MNHNS and CDR2 SASEGT. This CDR3 has 13 residues. Trimming cost V 6 bases and J 2 bases, with 8 bases left between them. This chain's CDR3 is CASRETTYNEQFF. CDR3 nucleotide sequence: TGTGCCAGCAGGGAGACTACCTACAATGAGCAGTTCTTC.

The CDR3 DNA follows: TGCAGCGTTGAACAGGGTGGTACGCAGTATTTT. Protein product: CSVEQGGTQYF. The chain carries TRBV29-1 and TRBJ2-3; D perhaps matches TRBD1 (5 bases). The CDR3 loop spans 11 amino acids. The V and J ends lost 2 bases and 8 bases respectively, with 8 bases between them. Looked up from germline, CDR1 is SQVTM and CDR2 is ANQGSEA.

This clone was seen only a few times. V and J are TRBV19 and TRBJ1-5; D gene ambiguous. The length of the CDR3 is 15 residues. V was pared by 6 bases and J by 2 bases, with 14 bases between. The germline V gene encodes CDR1 LNHDA and CDR2 SQIVND (reference sequence). The DNA of the CDR3 is TGTGCCAGTAGCCCTCCTGATGCGGGCAATCAGCCCCAGCATTTT. Protein product: CASSPPDAGNQPQHF.

The J gene is TRBJ1-1, the V gene TRBV29-1, with TRBD1 matching 7 bases. J lost 1 base, V lost 8 bases, and 10 bases had no gene match. Germline CDR1 is SQVTM and CDR2 is ANQGSEA. The length of the CDR3 is 14 residues. This CDR3 is CSPPPGTANTEAFF. The CDR3 DNA reads as TGCAGCCCGCCCCCCGGGACAGCGAACACTGAAGCTTTCTTT. Full variable domain (remainder filled in from reference TRBV29-1 and TRBJ1-1): SAVISQKPSRDICQRGTSLTIQCQVDSQVTMMFWYRQQPGQSLTLIATANQGSEATYESGFVIDKFPISRPNLTFSTLTVSNMSPEDSSIYLCSPPPGTANTEAFFGQGTRLTVV.

The chain joins TRBV27 to TRBJ2-7; D possibly corresponds to TRBD2 (6 bases). The V end was cut by 4 bases, the J end by 1 base, with 11 bases between. In germline, CDR1 is MNHEY, CDR2 SMNVEV (reference sequence). The CDR3 extends over 14 amino acids. CDR3 bases: TGTGCCAGCAGTTACGGGAGAGGGTCCTACGAGCAGTACTTC. Translation gives CASSYGRGSYEQYF.

V gene TRBV28 combines with J gene TRBJ2-3, with 7 bases that match TRBD1. Germline V lookup: CDR1 MDHEN, CDR2 SYDVKM. There are 17 residues in the CDR3. V was clipped by 8 bases and J by 4 bases; unmatched bases: 18. This chain's CDR3 is CASHSSSSGGVADTQYF. The CDR3 DNA reads TGTGCCAGCCATTCCTCGTCTTCAGGGGGAGTGGCAGATACGCAGTATTTT.

The table lists this clone with a few counts. This likely traces to a read error, being one base from a far larger clone. The same CDR3 arises from other DNA sequences in this sample as well. The genes are TRBV6-1 and TRBJ2-7; D might be TRBD2 (5 bases). The V and J ends lost 3 bases and 3 bases respectively, with 9 bases between them. Germline values: CDR1 MNHNS, CDR2 SASEGT. The CDR3 is 13 amino acids. The CDR3 loop is CASSERGLYEQYF. CDR3 in DNA: TGTGCCAGCAGTGAGCGCGGGCTCTACGAGCAGTACTTC.

In this sample, this clone turned up a few times. The chain uses TRBV19 and TRBJ2-7; 9 bases line up with TRBD1. With V trimmed by 3 bases and J by 6 bases, 9 bases remained unmatched. CDR3 size: 15 residues. The germline V gene encodes CDR1 LNHDA and CDR2 SQIVND (reference sequence). The CDR3 DNA follows: TGTGCCAGTAGTATGGGGACAGGGTTATTCCTCGAGCAGTACTTC. This translates into CASSMGTGLFLEQYF.

The rearrangement links TRBV14 to TRBJ2-7; weak D call: TRBD2 (6 bases). This CDR3 is 12 amino acids long. Germline loops: CDR1 SGHDN, CDR2 FVKESK. V lost 4 bases, J lost 5 bases, and 9 bases lay in between. The CDR3 nucleotides read TGTGCCAGCAGCCTCGGGACTCACGAGCAGTACTTC. Its protein is CASSLGTHEQYF. The full variable domain, completed using reference TRBV14 and TRBJ2-7, is EAGVTQFPSHSVIEKGQTVTLRCDPISGHDNLYWYRRVMGKEIKFLLHFVKESKQDESGMPNNRFLAERTGGTYSTLKVQPAELEDSGVYFCASSLGTHEQYFGPGTRLTVT.

The chain joins TRBV13 to TRBJ2-5, with D possibly matching TRBD2 (6 bases). The J call could be wrong; TRBJ2-7 is a better fit for the DNA end. Per germline, CDR1 PRHDT and CDR2 FYEKMQ (reference sequence). The CDR3 is 15 amino acids. The CDR3 DNA sequence: TGTGCCAGCAGCTTCTCAACTAGCATCCTCTCCGAGCAGTACTTC. Translating gives CASSFSTSILSEQYF.